This section outlines one T cell receptor (beta chain) sequence together with its context. What it binds is not known. Data came from immunoSEQ multiplex PCR; TCRdb stores just in-frame clones and leaves some out. The sample has about 2 million clones; about 94% are singletons. Germline CDR1 and CDR2: MGHRA and YSYEKL. This CDR3 spans 17 amino acids. The junction had 7 bases not matched to a gene; V was cut back by 0 bases and J by 1 base. This record belongs to a study of shared clonotypes between healthy human individuals. At the level of the study: There were three CD4 naive, three CD4 memory, two CD8 naive and one CD8 memory plates per donor. Study results and limitations: Among donors, clonotype sharing was expected to be affected by sequencing depth. The study found 4.5% to 5% of naive CD4 clonotypes shared across several donors.

CD45RO-negative CD8 cells positively selected for CCR7 made up the naive population, which excluded terminally differentiated effector memory CD45RA+ cells. Healthy HIV-negative adults without recent acute infections or vaccinations served as donors. The material sequenced was naive CD8+ T cells sorted from blood. The rearrangement uses TRBV4-1 and TRBJ2-5; TRBD1 aligns across 8 bases. The source of this sequence is a man between 18 and 35 years old in good health. The CDR3 spells CASSQDPGQASQETQYF. The CDR3 bases are TGCGCCAGCAGCCAAGACCCGGGACAGGCCTCCCAAGAGACCCAGTACTTC.